The present T cell receptor beta chain was sequenced within a study of CD8+ T cells in alopecia areata. Details on this clone: Its antigen remains unidentified.

Findings and caveats of the study: In scalp, tofacitinib significantly decreased clonality and expanded CD8+ clones among the top 100.

Treatment meaning: oral pan-JAK inhibitor, 5-10 mg twice daily. PBMCs served as the source from which CD4+ and CD8+ T cells were sorted. The CDR3 is 10 amino acids. The germline CDR1 and CDR2 sequences are SGHRS and YFSETQ. Trimming removed 4 bases from V and 12 bases from J, with 10 bases in between. cDNA reverse transcribed from extracted RNA served as the sequencing template. This table comes from immunoSEQ multiplex PCR, and its TCRdb copy is limited to in-frame clones, with some not included. Of about 140,000 clones in the sample, approximately 85% were seen once. The receptor comes from a human donor with alopecia areata. Sequenced material: CD8+ T cells sorted from blood, taken at week 4, from a patient treated with tofacitinib. J is TRBJ2-5 and V is TRBV5-1; D assignment may be TRBD1 or TRBD2 (5 bases each). The CDR3 bases are TGCGCCAGCAGCGGGGACCCGAAGTACTTC. Translated: CASSGDPKYF.